This TCR beta chain was observed in a study of long-term antiretroviral therapy in people with HIV. Turning to this clone: Its antigen is unknown.

Notes on the study in general: ART was followed by higher diversity that remained below transplant donor controls.

Per donor, a minimum of one pre-ART and a minimum of two post-ART PBMC samples were available. Each participant with HIV received care in the United States. The CDR3 length is 14 residues. Trimming left V 7 bases short and J 1 base short, with 13 bases between. The germline CDR1 and CDR2 sequences are ENHRY and SYGVKD. The assay, immunoSEQ v3.0, was run at survey level. The data were produced by immunoSEQ multiplex PCR, yet TCRdb's version contains in-frame clones alone and is incomplete. The data show roughly 42,000 clones, about 89% seen once. The chain has TRBV10-3 and TRBJ1-1; D gene uncertain. The receptor was derived from a woman aged 45 to 65 with HIV. Sequencing used unsorted PBMCs, obtained 0.1 years before starting antiretroviral therapy. CDR3 nucleotides: TGTGCCATCACCCCCTCACACAAGAACACTGAAGCTTTCTTT. Amino acid sequence: CAITPSHKNTEAFF.